The 24 T cell receptor beta chains below all came from one sample that was sequenced in a study of OX40 agonist ivuxolimab in advanced cancers. Profiling relied on immunoSEQ multiplex PCR, and the TCRdb table lists in-frame clones only, not all of them. The table shows about 77,000 clones, with roughly 90% occurring only once. The sample in question was CD4+ or CD8+ T cells sorted from blood, obtained in a trial of the OX40 agonist ivuxolimab. All receptors come from an adult with an advanced solid tumor such as melanoma, head and neck, liver or kidney cancer.

In this sample, this clone turned up once. The chain couples TRBV27 to TRBJ1-1; D is unresolved. The V gene's germline CDR1 is MNHEY and CDR2 SMNVEV (reference sequence). Trimming removed 6 bases from V and 4 bases from J, with 18 bases in between. The CDR3 totals 15 residues. For the CDR3, the DNA is TGTGCCAGCAGGCGGAGTTGGGGTATTAGCACTGAAGCTTTCTTT. Protein sequence: CASRRSWGISTEAFF.

This sequence joins TRBV11-2 and TRBJ1-1; no firm D call. The CDR3 has 15 residues. V was pared by 5 bases and J by 5 bases, with 18 bases between. The germline gives CDR1 SGHAT, CDR2 FQNNGV. This CDR3 reads CASSTRPRTETEAFF. The DNA for the CDR3 is TGTGCCAGCAGCACTCGGCCCCGAACGGAGACTGAAGCTTTCTTT.

The chain carries TRBV23-1 and TRBJ1-5; D uncertain. TRBV23-1 is an open reading frame, and its role is uncertain. The CDR3 sequence is 16 residues long. V was trimmed by 0 bases and J by 2 bases, leaving 11 bases between them. The CDR3 nucleotides read TGCGCCAGCAGTCAATCTATCCGTGAAGGCAATCAGCCCCAGCATTTT. This gives the protein CASSQSIREGNQPQHF.

The chain uses TRBV2 and TRBJ1-1, with unresolved D. This CDR3 is built from 11 residues. Germline V gives CDR1 SNHLY, CDR2 FYNNEI. V lost 6 bases and J 1 base, leaving 3 bases between the germline ends. The CDR3 loop is CASRANTEAFF. The DNA for the CDR3 is TGTGCCAGCAGGGCGAACACTGAAGCTTTCTTT.

This clone was seen once. This chain uses TRBV5-1 with TRBJ1-2, with D tentatively TRBD1 (5 bases). CDR1 is SGHRS and CDR2 is YFSETQ in the germline V gene. The CDR3 loop spans 15 amino acids. Trimming took 4 bases from V and 4 from J, leaving 17 bases between them. In DNA form, the CDR3 reads TGCGCCAGCAGCCCAGGGAGCGTCGCGGGCTATGGCTACACCTTC. Amino acid sequence: CASSPGSVAGYGYTF.

The genes are TRBV5-1 and TRBJ2-3; 8 bases match TRBD2. CDR3 size: 14 residues. V gave up 3 bases and J gave up 6 bases; unmatched junction bases: 6. CDR1 and CDR2 from the germline V gene are SGHRS and YFSETQ. The CDR3 nucleotides are TGCGCCAGCAGCTCCAGCGGGAGCGGGGATACGCAGTATTTT. Protein product: CASSSSGSGDTQYF.

This clone was seen a handful of times. This chain connects TRBV5-1 to TRBJ2-5; 9 bases are a match to TRBD2. This CDR3 contains 15 residues. Germline V gene lookup returns CDR1 SGHRS and CDR2 YFSETQ. Losses at the gene ends were 6 bases for V and 2 bases for J; bases not matched to a gene: 8. CDR3 sequence: CASTSGGGVQETQYF. The CDR3 nucleotides read TGCGCCAGCACTTCAGGCGGGGGGGTACAAGAGACCCAGTACTTC.

This rearrangement joins TRBV10-3 to TRBJ1-1, with D maybe TRBD1 (5 bases). Trimming removed 10 bases from V and 5 bases from J, with 17 bases in between. Germline assignment: CDR1 ENHRY and CDR2 SYGVKD. The CDR3 runs 13 residues. CDR3 amino acids: CATRRDDSTEAFF. The CDR3 DNA sequence: TGTGCCACTAGGCGGGACGATAGTACTGAAGCTTTCTTT.

This clone has just one count. V usage is TRBV7-9 and J usage is TRBJ2-5; D unresolved. The CDR3 contains 11 residues. The germline V and J ends were trimmed by 5 bases and 5 bases, with 6 bases remaining between them. Germline V gives CDR1 SEHNR, CDR2 FQNEAQ (reference sequence). DNA for the CDR3: TGTGCCAGCAGCCCCACGGAGACCCAGTACTTC. Translated: CASSPTETQYF.

J is TRBJ2-2 and V is TRBV7-9; 8 nucleotides match TRBD1. CDR1 is SEHNR, CDR2 FQNEAQ, per germline (reference sequence). This CDR3 region has 13 residues. With 4 bases clipped from V and 6 bases from J, the junction kept 1 base outside the gene matches. CDR3 in amino acids: CASSSRGPGELFF. CDR3 sequence (DNA): TGTGCCAGCAGCTCCAGGGGGCCCGGGGAGCTGTTTTTT. Full variable domain (rest looked up from reference TRBV7-9 and TRBJ2-2): DTGVSQNPRHKITKRGQNVTFRCDPISEHNRLYWYRQTLGQGPEFLTYFQNEAQLEKSRLLSDRFSAERPKGSFSTLEIQRTEQGDSAMYLCASSSRGPGELFFGEGSRLTVL.

This rearrangement joins TRBV18 to TRBJ2-3; TRBD2 is a possible D gene (5 bases). V was trimmed by 6 bases and J by 4 bases, leaving 11 bases between them. The CDR3 spans 13 residues. CDR1 is KGHSH, CDR2 LQKENI, per germline. The CDR3 DNA reads TGTGCCAGCTCGGGAGCAGCGCCAGATACGCAGTATTTT. Translated, it gives CASSGAAPDTQYF.

The rearrangement uses TRBV10-1 and TRBJ2-7; the D gene is possibly TRBD1 (5 bases). Germline V gene sequence: CDR1 WNHNN, CDR2 SYGVQD (reference sequence). The V end lost 1 base, the J end lost 3 bases, and 10 bases lay between the germline ends. There are 14 residues in the CDR3. The CDR3 is CASSELVDSYEQYF. CDR3 DNA: TGCGCCAGCAGTGAGTTAGTTGACAGCTACGAGCAGTACTTC.

The V and J genes are TRBV29-1 and TRBJ2-7; 9 bases map to TRBD2. The CDR3 covers 13 residues. V lost 7 bases to trimming and J lost 3 bases; unmatched junction nucleotides: 7. In germline, CDR1 is SQVTM, CDR2 ANQGSEA. The CDR3 region has the DNA TGCAGCGCCGGGACTAGCCTCGGCTACGAGCAGTACTTC. It codes for CSAGTSLGYEQYF.

V and J are TRBV5-1 and TRBJ1-2; 9 bases match TRBD1. V shed 4 bases, J shed 3 bases, and the junction held 10 bases outside the gene matches. The CDR3 is 16 amino acids. Germline V gives CDR1 SGHRS, CDR2 YFSETQ. The CDR3, as DNA: TGCGCCAGCAGCCCCGGGGCGGGACAGGGAGACTATGGCTACACCTTC. It is translated as CASSPGAGQGDYGYTF.

This clone occurred once. The chain recombines TRBV7-2 with TRBJ2-7; D tentatively fits TRBD1 or TRBD2 (6 bases each). The CDR3 runs to 13 residues. Trimming removed 5 bases from V and 5 bases from J, with 13 bases in between. The germline V gene has CDR1 SGHTA and CDR2 FQGNSA. The CDR3 DNA reads as TGTGCCAGCAGCAGTACCGGGGGCAACGAGCAGTACTTC. Its translation is CASSSTGGNEQYF.

The J gene is TRBJ2-1, the V gene TRBV4-1, with D hard to call. Germline V gives CDR1 MGHRA, CDR2 YSYEKL. The CDR3 spans 12 residues. Trimming took 1 base from V and 5 from J, leaving 3 bases between them. CDR3: CASSQVHNEQFF. The CDR3 nucleotides are TGCGCCAGCAGCCAAGTTCACAATGAGCAGTTCTTC.

The rearrangement links TRBV19 to TRBJ2-3; D is uncertain. This CDR3 has 14 residues. V lost 11 bases and J 3 bases, leaving 18 bases between the germline ends. The germline gives CDR1 LNHDA, CDR2 SQIVND (reference sequence). CDR3 coding DNA: TGTGCCGCGAGCGTCGGCCTCGGAACAGATACGCAGTATTTT. This gives the protein CAASVGLGTDTQYF.

This chain joins TRBV4-2 and TRBJ2-2, with 11 positions matching TRBD2. The CDR3 is made up of 17 amino acids. J lost 7 bases, V lost 3 bases, and 10 bases had no gene match. CDR1 is LGHNA and CDR2 is YNFKEQ in the germline V gene. The CDR3 sequence is CASSHPTGTSGIGELFF. In DNA, the CDR3 is TGTGCCAGCAGCCACCCGACCGGGACTAGCGGTATCGGGGAGCTGTTTTTT.

This chain joins TRBV5-1 and TRBJ2-5; D is perhaps TRBD1 (5 bases). CDR3 size: 15 residues. Germline CDR1 and CDR2: SGHRS and YFSETQ. V was cut by 4 bases and J by 0 bases, with 13 bases left in between. The CDR3 coding sequence is TGCGCCAGCAGCGCGGTTGCAGGGAACCAAGAGACCCAGTACTTC. The encoded protein is CASSAVAGNQETQYF.

The V call is TRBV11-3, the J call TRBJ2-7, with D possibly TRBD2 on 6 matching bases. The CDR3 consists of 14 residues. Germline V gene sequence: CDR1 SGHNT, CDR2 YENEEA. With 4 bases removed from V and 0 bases from J, the gap between germline ends came to 10 bases. CDR3 loop: CASSSGGTSYEQYF. The CDR3 DNA reads TGTGCCAGCAGCTCCGGAGGGACCTCCTACGAGCAGTACTTC.

This chain connects TRBV5-8 to TRBJ2-1, with D possibly TRBD2 on 6 matching bases. Germline V gene data show CDR1 as SGHTS and CDR2 as YDEGEE. The CDR3 contains 12 residues. V was shortened by 2 bases and J by 15 bases, with 15 bases between the two germline ends. The CDR3 DNA sequence: TGTGCCAGCAGCTTTCCTACACTAGCCCTGTTCTTC. The encoded protein is CASSFPTLALFF.

CDR3 sequence reads: CASSLQGPTEAFF. The CDR3 nucleotides read TGTGCCAGCAGCTTGCAGGGCCCCACTGAAGCTTTCTTT. V usage is TRBV7-8 and J usage is TRBJ1-1; D perhaps matches TRBD1 (5 bases). CDR3 length: 13 amino acids. V lost 3 bases to trimming and J lost 4 bases, with 9 bases between them. Germline V lookup: CDR1 SGHVS, CDR2 FQNEAQ.

V and J are TRBV7-9 and TRBJ1-1, with D unclear. The germline CDR1 and CDR2 sequences are SEHNR and FQNEAQ (reference sequence). V gave up 5 bases and J gave up 1 base, with 11 bases separating them. The CDR3 extends over 14 amino acids. Here the CDR3 DNA reads TGTGCCAGCAGCGGTGTCAGCCCGAACACTGAAGCTTTCTTT. Translating gives CASSGVSPNTEAFF.

The V and J genes are TRBV5-1 and TRBJ1-1; no definite D call. CDR3 length: 13 amino acids. Per germline, CDR1 SGHRS and CDR2 YFSETQ. With 1 base removed from V and 0 bases from J, the gap between germline ends came to 4 bases. The CDR3 spells CASSLFVNTEAFF. CDR3 bases: TGCGCCAGCAGCTTGTTTGTGAACACTGAAGCTTTCTTT.